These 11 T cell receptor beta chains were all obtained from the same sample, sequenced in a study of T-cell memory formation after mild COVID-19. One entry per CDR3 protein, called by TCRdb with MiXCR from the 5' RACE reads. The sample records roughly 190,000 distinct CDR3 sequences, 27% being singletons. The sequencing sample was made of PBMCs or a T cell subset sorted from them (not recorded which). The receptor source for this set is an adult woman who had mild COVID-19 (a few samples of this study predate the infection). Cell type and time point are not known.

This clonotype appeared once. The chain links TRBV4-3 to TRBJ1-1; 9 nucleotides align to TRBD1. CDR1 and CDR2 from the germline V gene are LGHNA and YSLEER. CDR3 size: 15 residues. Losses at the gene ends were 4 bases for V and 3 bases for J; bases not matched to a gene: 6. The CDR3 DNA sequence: TGCGCCAGCAGCCTGGGGACAGGGTGGGACACTGAAGCTTTCTTT. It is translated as CASSLGTGWDTEAFF.

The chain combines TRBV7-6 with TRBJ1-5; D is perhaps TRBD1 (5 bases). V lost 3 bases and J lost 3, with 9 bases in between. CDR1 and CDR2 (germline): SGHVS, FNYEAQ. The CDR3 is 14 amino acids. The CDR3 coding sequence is TGTGCCAGCAGCTTTGGGACGGTCAATCAGCCCCAGCATTTT. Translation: CASSFGTVNQPQHF.

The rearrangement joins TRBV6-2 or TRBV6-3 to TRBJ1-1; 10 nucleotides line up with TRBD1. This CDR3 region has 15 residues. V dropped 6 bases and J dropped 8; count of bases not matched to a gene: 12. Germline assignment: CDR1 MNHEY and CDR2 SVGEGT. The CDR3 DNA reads TGTGCCAGCAGCCATGCCGGGACAGGGGCTTGGGAAGCTTTCTTT. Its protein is CASSHAGTGAWEAFF.

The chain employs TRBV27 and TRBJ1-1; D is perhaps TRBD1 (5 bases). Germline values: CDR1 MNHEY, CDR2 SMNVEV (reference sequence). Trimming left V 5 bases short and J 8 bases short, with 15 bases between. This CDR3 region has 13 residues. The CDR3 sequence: CASSPPDRSEAFF. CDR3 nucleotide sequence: TGTGCCAGCAGTCCCCCAGACAGATCCGAAGCTTTCTTT.

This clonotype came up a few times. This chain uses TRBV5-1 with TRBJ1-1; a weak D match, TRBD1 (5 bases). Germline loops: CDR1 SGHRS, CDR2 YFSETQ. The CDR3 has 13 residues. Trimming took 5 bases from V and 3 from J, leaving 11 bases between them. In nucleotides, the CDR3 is TGCGCCAGCAGTGGGGACGCGGACACTGAAGCTTTCTTT. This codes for CASSGDADTEAFF.

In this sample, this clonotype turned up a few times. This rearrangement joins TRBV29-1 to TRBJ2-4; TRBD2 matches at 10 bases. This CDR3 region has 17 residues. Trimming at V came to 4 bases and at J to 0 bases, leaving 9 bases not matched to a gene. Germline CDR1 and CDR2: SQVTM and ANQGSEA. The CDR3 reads CSVGTSGRDLAKNIQYF. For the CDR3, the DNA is TGCAGCGTTGGGACTAGCGGTCGAGATCTAGCCAAAAACATTCAGTACTTC.

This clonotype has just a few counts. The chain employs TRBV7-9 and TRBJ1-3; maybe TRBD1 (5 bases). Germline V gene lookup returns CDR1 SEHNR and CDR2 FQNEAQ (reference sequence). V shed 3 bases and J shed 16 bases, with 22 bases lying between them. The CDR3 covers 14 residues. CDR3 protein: CASSLGSTTVSRYF. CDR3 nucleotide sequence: TGTGCCAGCAGCTTGGGGTCCACGACAGTCTCTCGGTATTTT.

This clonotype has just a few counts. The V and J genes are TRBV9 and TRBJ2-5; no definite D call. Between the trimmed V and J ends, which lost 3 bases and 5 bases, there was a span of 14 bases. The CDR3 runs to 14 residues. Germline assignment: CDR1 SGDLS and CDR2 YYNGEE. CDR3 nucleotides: TGTGCCAGCAGCGGGCACGACGGCGGTGAGACCCAGTACTTC. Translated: CASSGHDGGETQYF.

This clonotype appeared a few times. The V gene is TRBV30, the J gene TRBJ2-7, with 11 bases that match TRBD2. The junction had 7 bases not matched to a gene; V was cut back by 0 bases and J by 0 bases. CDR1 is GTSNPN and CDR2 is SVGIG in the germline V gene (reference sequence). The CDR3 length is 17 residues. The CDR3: CAWSVLGGLAGSYEQYF. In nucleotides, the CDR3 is TGTGCCTGGAGTGTACTTGGCGGACTAGCGGGCTCCTACGAGCAGTACTTC. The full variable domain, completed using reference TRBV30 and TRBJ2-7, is SQTIHQWPATLVQPVGSPLSLECTVEGTSNPNLYWYRQAAGRGLQLLFYSVGIGQISSEVPQNLSASRPQDRQFILSSKKLLLSDSGFYLCAWSVLGGLAGSYEQYFGPGTRLTVT.

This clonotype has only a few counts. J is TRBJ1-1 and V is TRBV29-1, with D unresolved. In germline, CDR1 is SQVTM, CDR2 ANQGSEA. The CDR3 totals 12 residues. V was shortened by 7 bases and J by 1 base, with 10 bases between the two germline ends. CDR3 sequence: CSAKDGNTEAFF. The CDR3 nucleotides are TGCAGCGCCAAGGACGGGAACACTGAAGCTTTCTTT.

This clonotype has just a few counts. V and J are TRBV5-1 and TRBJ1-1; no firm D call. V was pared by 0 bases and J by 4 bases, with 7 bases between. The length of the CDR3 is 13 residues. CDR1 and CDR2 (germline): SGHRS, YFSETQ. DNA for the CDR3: TGCGCCAGCAGCTTGGACCCCACCACTGAAGCTTTCTTT. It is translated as CASSLDPTTEAFF.